This T cell receptor beta chain was obtained from a study of cytomegalovirus exposure and HLA in healthy donors. Overall study results and limits: Further analysis, carried out later, found HLA-associated TCR beta chains more clonally expanded than equally common other chains. Later genetic work tied a missense DCLRE1C variant to beta-chain V and J trimming.

PCR amplification relied on 60 Vbeta primers (plus 13 Jbeta primers). This table comes from immunoSEQ multiplex PCR, and its TCRdb copy is limited to in-frame clones, with some not included. Of fewer than 75,000 clones in the sample, around 75% were seen once. Comment on this clone: Its specificity is not known.

The CDR3 covers 13 residues. J gave up 4 bases and V 4 bases, and 3 bases lay outside the gene matches. Germline loops: CDR1 SGHVS, CDR2 FQNEAQ. The specimen was PBMCs. The receptor was isolated from a man aged 70-80 years in good health and CMV-seronegative. This chain uses TRBV7-8 with TRBJ1-1; TRBD1 aligns across 7 bases. The CDR3: CASSSDRVTEAFF. For the CDR3, the DNA is TGTGCCAGCAGCTCAGACAGGGTCACTGAAGCTTTCTTT.